A selection of T cell receptor beta chains follows, all from one sample in a study of OX40 agonist ivuxolimab in advanced cancers. Data came from immunoSEQ multiplex PCR; TCRdb stores just in-frame clones and leaves some out. The table records about 65,000 clones, approximately 80% of them present only once. Sequences were derived from CD4+ or CD8+ T cells sorted from blood, sampled in a trial of the OX40 agonist ivuxolimab. The receptors come from an adult with an advanced solid tumor such as melanoma, head and neck, liver or kidney cancer. The CDR3 runs from the conserved cysteine through the conserved F or W.

CDR3 protein: CASSLRGLINEQFF; V gene: TRBV5-1; J gene: TRBJ2-1
CDR3 protein: CASTRLDSYNEQFF; V gene: TRBV27; J gene: TRBJ2-1
CDR3 protein: CASSPRQGANNEQFF; V gene: TRBV18; J gene: TRBJ2-1
CDR3 protein: CASLPLLIAGAGNIQYF; V gene: TRBV2; J gene: TRBJ2-4
CDR3 protein: CASSPGTGVVAFF; V gene: TRBV6-5; J gene: TRBJ1-1
CDR3 protein: CASSPWTEGYTEAFF; V gene: TRBV6-5; J gene: TRBJ1-1
CDR3 protein: CASSSDGLGELFF; V gene: TRBV7-3; J gene: TRBJ2-2
CDR3 protein: CASSLSSSGNTIYF; V gene: TRBV13; J gene: TRBJ1-3
CDR3 protein: CASMTGRGNTEAFF; V gene: TRBV2; J gene: TRBJ1-1
CDR3 protein: CASSQGQGDGQPQHF; V gene: TRBV4-2; J gene: TRBJ1-5
CDR3 protein: CASSLRPGAMSGNTIYF; V gene: TRBV7-2; J gene: TRBJ1-3
CDR3 protein: CASQQGMRGNTIYF; V gene: TRBV6-5; J gene: TRBJ1-3
CDR3 protein: CASSVAGGANVYNEQFF; V gene: TRBV9; J gene: TRBJ2-1
CDR3 protein: CASSRDSRGYGYTF; V gene: TRBV6-5; J gene: TRBJ1-2
CDR3 protein: CASSLGSGNIQYF; V gene: TRBV11-1; J gene: TRBJ2-4
CDR3 protein: CASSSPGQGAYGYTF; V gene: TRBV28; J gene: TRBJ1-2
CDR3 protein: CASSPGQAYISGANVLTF; V gene: TRBV7-3; J gene: TRBJ2-6
CDR3 protein: CAISESGQKNTEAFF; V gene: TRBV10-3; J gene: TRBJ1-1
CDR3 protein: CASSKRVEQYF; V gene: TRBV21-1; J gene: -
CDR3 protein: CASSKEVGLESNEQFF; V gene: TRBV25-1; J gene: TRBJ2-1
CDR3 protein: CASSPEGTGVYEQYF; V gene: TRBV7-2; J gene: TRBJ2-7
CDR3 protein: CASSAAPGSPLHF; V gene: TRBV7-9; J gene: TRBJ1-6
CDR3 protein: CASRGRGLAGDTDTQYF; V gene: TRBV5-4; J gene: TRBJ2-3
CDR3 protein: CASSRMTDTQYF; V gene: TRBV7-9; J gene: TRBJ2-3
CDR3 protein: CAWSPFTDTQYF; V gene: TRBV30; J gene: TRBJ2-3
CDR3 protein: CASSLDAGQGAQEQYF; V gene: TRBV7-9; J gene: TRBJ2-5
CDR3 protein: CASNRRGFGGYTF; V gene: TRBV6-5; J gene: TRBJ1-2
CDR3 protein: CASSPSTSFYEQYF; V gene: TRBV5-1; J gene: TRBJ2-7
CDR3 protein: CASSLVDSLTTNEKLFF; V gene: TRBV5-4; J gene: TRBJ1-4
CDR3 protein: CASTGGPGQGARRETQYF; V gene: TRBV19; J gene: TRBJ2-5
CDR3 protein: CASNPPGLAKNIQYF; V gene: TRBV21-1; J gene: TRBJ2-4
CDR3 protein: CASSVTSGSSYNEQFF; V gene: TRBV9; J gene: TRBJ2-1
CDR3 protein: CSCGLARNEQFF; V gene: TRBV29-1; J gene: TRBJ2-1
CDR3 protein: CASSEPRTSGSEETQYF; V gene: TRBV10-2; J gene: TRBJ2-5
CDR3 protein: CASSPGTLENQPQHF; V gene: TRBV6-6; J gene: TRBJ1-5
CDR3 protein: CASSTWTGGLQDTQYF; V gene: TRBV19; J gene: TRBJ2-3
CDR3 protein: CASSFGGIEYGYTF; V gene: TRBV7-9; J gene: TRBJ1-2
CDR3 protein: CASSRSGIGATDTQYF; V gene: TRBV27; J gene: TRBJ2-3
CDR3 protein: CASSLYTGQGSYEQYF; V gene: TRBV27; J gene: TRBJ2-7
CDR3 protein: CAIRATAPNEQFF; V gene: TRBV10-3; J gene: TRBJ2-1
CDR3 protein: CASSGGLSRGGYTF; V gene: TRBV9; J gene: TRBJ1-2
CDR3 protein: CASSLTVQADTQYF; V gene: TRBV7-3; J gene: TRBJ2-3
CDR3 protein: CASSLTSGGMNTEAFF; V gene: TRBV5-4; J gene: TRBJ1-1
CDR3 protein: CASSPFDASSYNSPLHF; V gene: TRBV27; J gene: TRBJ1-6
CDR3 protein: CASSSWALVYNEQFF; V gene: TRBV14; J gene: TRBJ2-1
CDR3 protein: CASSGDSPSGNTIYF; V gene: TRBV2; J gene: TRBJ1-3
CDR3 protein: CASSPAFSIIQGVNTEAFF; V gene: TRBV13; J gene: TRBJ1-1
CDR3 protein: CASGAEGDEQFF; V gene: TRBV7-9; J gene: TRBJ2-1